This T cell receptor beta chain came from a study of blood T cell repertoires in COVID-19. Study-wide context: Researchers got acute and convalescent COVID-19 samples from the United States, Italy and Spain.

The CDR3 length is 15 residues. Per germline, CDR1 SGHDT and CDR2 YYEEEE. Trimming at V came to 3 bases and at J to 2 bases, leaving 5 bases not matched to a gene. It was during active infection that Seattle patients were enrolled and then longitudinally followed. Data came from immunoSEQ multiplex PCR; TCRdb stores just in-frame clones and leaves some out. The data contain about 230,000 clones, approximately 86% of them singletons. This chain links TRBV5-6 with TRBJ2-7, with 10 positions matching TRBD2. The material sequenced was peripheral blood. This receptor was obtained from a woman aged 30 to 39 with COVID-19, enrolled during active disease. The CDR3 spells CASSSASGSPYEQYF. The CDR3 bases are TGTGCCAGCAGCTCCGCTAGCGGGAGTCCCTACGAGCAGTACTTC.